This TCR beta chain derives from a study of OX40 agonist ivuxolimab in advanced cancers. With regard to the full study: Ivuxolimab was an agonistic, fully human IgG2 monoclonal antibody directed against OX40 (CD134), a costimulatory receptor. Intravenous ivuxolimab was administered to patients every 2 weeks at six dose levels: 0.01, 0.1, 0.3, 1.5, 3 and 10 mg/kg. Among the approximately 50 dose-escalation patients, around 20 had hepatocellular carcinoma, some 15 melanoma, 9 renal cell carcinoma and 9 head and neck cancer. In the dose-escalation cohort, 82.7% of patients were male, and the mean age was roughly 60 years, with a range of about 20 to 90. Patients were allowed to have had prior anti-PD-1, anti-PD-L1 or anti-CTLA-4 therapy, and roughly 40% of the dose-escalation patients had previously received checkpoint inhibitors. Partial responses occurred in three dose-escalation patients, of whom one had hepatocellular carcinoma and two had cutaneous melanoma. The point of sequencing TCRbeta in the periphery was to test whether ivuxolimab changed TCR sequence diversity and drove clonal T-cell expansion. The paper covers the monotherapy dose-escalation part of the phase I ivuxolimab trial, which included N ≈ 57 patients. What the authors observed across the whole study: At doses of 0.1 to 3.0 mg/kg, clonal expansion of both CD4+ and CD8+ blood T cells was observed from baseline to week 6. After ivuxolimab, more expanded clones were found on average in CD8+ T cells than in CD4+ T cells. Low levels of normalized T-cell clonal expansion were also seen in some patients who did not respond. In the 0.1-3.0 mg/kg groups, partial responders were among the patients with the lowest normalized peripheral clonal expansion, particularly in CD8+ T cells. Which antigens the clonally expanded peripheral T cells were specific for was not determined.

The trial excluded patients who had a history of autoimmune disease or who were on systemic immunosuppression. Peripheral blood for TCR sequencing was collected from all dose cohorts at baseline, on cycle 4 day 1, and on cycle 7 day 1. The samples were taken from a phase I, first-in-human, multicenter, open-label dose-escalation trial of ivuxolimab. The trial enrolled adults with locally advanced or metastatic head and neck squamous cell, hepatocellular, melanoma or renal cell carcinoma. CD4+ and CD8+ T cells were sorted separately from peripheral blood before TCR sequencing. Genomic DNA was extracted from sorted cells for sequencing of the TCRbeta CDR3 region. The immunoSEQ Assay was used for sequencing of TCRbeta CDR3 regions. The clones in this table, taken by TCRdb from immuneACCESS, are in-frame only. Not every clone is retained; where verified, under half of the shortfall comes from an unresolved V gene, and the cause of the rest is unknown. The sample includes over 45,000 clones, with around 89% observed a single time. Clones ranked in the top ten supply roughly 28% of the sample.

For this clone: Its antigen is unknown. No base quality information exists; no much larger clone differs at one position.

The sample was CD4+ or CD8+ T cells sorted from blood, taken in a trial of the OX40 agonist ivuxolimab. This receptor was identified in an adult with an advanced solid tumor such as melanoma, head and neck, liver or kidney cancer.

For the CDR3, the sequence is CASSTSGSWTGELFF. The nucleotide sequence reads TGTGCCAGTAGTACTAGCGGGAGTTGGACCGGGGAGCTGTTTTTT. The chain is encoded by TRBV19 joined to TRBJ2-2; 10 middle bases align to TRBD2. CDR1 is given as LNHDA and CDR2 as SQIVND, both from the germline V gene (reference sequence). Germline trimming amounts to 4 bases on V and 5 bases on J, with 4 as the count of junction bases outside the gene matches. From its cysteine to its phenylalanine, the CDR3 spans 15 amino acids. Only CDR3 DNA is held: 45 bases, read in frame from base 1.